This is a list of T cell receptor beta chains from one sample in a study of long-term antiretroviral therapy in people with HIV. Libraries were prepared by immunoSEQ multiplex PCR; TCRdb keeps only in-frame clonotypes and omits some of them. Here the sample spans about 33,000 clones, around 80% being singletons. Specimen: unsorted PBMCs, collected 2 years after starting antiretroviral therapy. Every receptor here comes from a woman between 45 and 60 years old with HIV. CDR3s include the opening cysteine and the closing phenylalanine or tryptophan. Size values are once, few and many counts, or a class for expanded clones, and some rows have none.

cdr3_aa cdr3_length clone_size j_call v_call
CASRPGTSGYNEQFF 15 . TRBJ2-1 TRBV19
CASRFGLAGVETQYF 15 . TRBJ2-5 TRBV5-1
CASSYSRTGGNYGYTF 16 . TRBJ1-2 TRBV6-5
CASSIAGGPYEQFF 14 . TRBJ2-1 TRBV19
CASSRRGGYDSYNSPLHF 18 . TRBJ1-6 TRBV19
CASSQDSGPYGYTF 14 . TRBJ1-2 TRBV4-1
CASSPRTGNTGELFF 15 once TRBJ2-2 TRBV5-5
CASSGQTGGISNEKLFF 17 . TRBJ1-4 TRBV6-1
CASGLESGTNYGYTF 15 . TRBJ1-2 TRBV12-5
CASRKTESTGELFF 14 . TRBJ2-2 TRBV9
CASSPIGLTKHTDTQYF 17 . TRBJ2-3 TRBV18
CASSLDTGLKPQHF 14 few TRBJ1-5 TRBV7-8
CASSPTTDTQYF 12 few TRBJ2-3 TRBV27
CASSLALRELFF 12 . . TRBV5-5
CASRQGGGIETQYF 14 . TRBJ2-5 TRBV2